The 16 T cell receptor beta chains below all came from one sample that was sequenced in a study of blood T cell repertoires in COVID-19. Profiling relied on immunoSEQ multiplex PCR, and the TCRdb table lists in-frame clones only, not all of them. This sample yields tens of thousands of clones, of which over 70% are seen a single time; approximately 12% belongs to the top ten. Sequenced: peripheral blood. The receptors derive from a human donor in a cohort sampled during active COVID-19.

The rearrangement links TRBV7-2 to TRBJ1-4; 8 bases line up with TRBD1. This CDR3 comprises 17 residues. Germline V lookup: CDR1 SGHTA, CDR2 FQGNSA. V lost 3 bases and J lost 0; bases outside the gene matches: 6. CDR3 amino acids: CASSFGQGGATNEKLFF. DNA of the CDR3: TGTGCCAGCAGCTTCGGACAGGGAGGAGCAACTAATGAAAAACTGTTTTTT.

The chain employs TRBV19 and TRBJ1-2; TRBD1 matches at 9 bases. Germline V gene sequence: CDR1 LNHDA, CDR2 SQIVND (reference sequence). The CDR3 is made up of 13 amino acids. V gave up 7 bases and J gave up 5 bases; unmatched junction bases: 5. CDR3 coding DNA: TGTGCCAGTATCCAACAGGGGGCGTATGGCTACACCTTC. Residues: CASIQQGAYGYTF.

The CDR3 loop reads CASSPRTGMNTEAFF. CDR3 nucleotides: TGTGCCAGCAGCCCTCGGACAGGTATGAACACTGAAGCTTTCTTT. The chain couples TRBV5-4 to TRBJ1-1; TRBD1 aligns across 7 bases. The CDR3 extends over 15 amino acids. Per germline, CDR1 SGHNT and CDR2 YYREEE (reference sequence). Trimming at V came to 4 bases and at J to 0 bases, leaving 6 bases not matched to a gene.

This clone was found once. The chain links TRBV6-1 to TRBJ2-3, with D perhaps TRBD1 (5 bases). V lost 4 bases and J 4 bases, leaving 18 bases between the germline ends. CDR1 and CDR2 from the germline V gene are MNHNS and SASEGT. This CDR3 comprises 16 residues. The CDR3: CASSGQGPPTADTQYF. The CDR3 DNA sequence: TGTGCCAGCAGTGGCCAGGGTCCCCCGACGGCAGATACGCAGTATTTT.

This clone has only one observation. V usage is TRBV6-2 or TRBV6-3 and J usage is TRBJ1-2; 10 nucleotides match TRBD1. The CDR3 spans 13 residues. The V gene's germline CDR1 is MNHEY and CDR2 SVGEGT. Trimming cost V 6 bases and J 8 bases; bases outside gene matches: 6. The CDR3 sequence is CASSLTGGKGYTF. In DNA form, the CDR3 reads TGTGCCAGCAGCCTGACAGGGGGCAAAGGCTACACCTTC.

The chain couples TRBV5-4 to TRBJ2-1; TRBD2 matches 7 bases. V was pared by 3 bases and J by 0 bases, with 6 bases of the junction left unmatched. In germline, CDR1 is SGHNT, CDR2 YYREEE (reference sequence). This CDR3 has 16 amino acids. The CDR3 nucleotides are TGTGCCAGCAGCTCAGCGGGACCCAGCTCCTACAATGAGCAGTTCTTC. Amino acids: CASSSAGPSSYNEQFF.

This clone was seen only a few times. In nucleotides, the CDR3 is TGTGCCAGCAGCTTAGTTCAGGGGGCTGGTGAGCAGTACTTC. Protein: CASSLVQGAGEQYF. The gene calls are TRBV7-8 and TRBJ2-7; 8 bases line up with TRBD1. Looked up from germline, CDR1 is SGHVS and CDR2 is FQNEAQ. The CDR3 length is 14 residues. V trimming: 1 base; J trimming: 7 bases; junction bases outside the gene matches: 6.

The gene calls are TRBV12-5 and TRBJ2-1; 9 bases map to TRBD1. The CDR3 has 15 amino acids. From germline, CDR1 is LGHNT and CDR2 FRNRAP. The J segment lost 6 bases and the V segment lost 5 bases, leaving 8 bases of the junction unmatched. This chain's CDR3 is CASGAGDRGGNEQFF. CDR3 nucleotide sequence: TGTGCTAGTGGTGCCGGCGACAGGGGGGGCAATGAGCAGTTCTTC.

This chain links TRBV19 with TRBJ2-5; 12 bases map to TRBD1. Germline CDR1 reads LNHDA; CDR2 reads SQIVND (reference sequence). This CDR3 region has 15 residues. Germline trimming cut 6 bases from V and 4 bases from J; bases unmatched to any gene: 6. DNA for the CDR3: TGTGCCAGTAGGCTCCGGGACAGGGGGCGAGAGACCCAGTACTTC. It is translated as CASRLRDRGRETQYF.

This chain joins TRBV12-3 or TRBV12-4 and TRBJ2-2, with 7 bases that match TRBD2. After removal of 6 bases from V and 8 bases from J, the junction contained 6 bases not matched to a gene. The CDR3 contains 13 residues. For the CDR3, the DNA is TGTGCCAGCAGAGGACTAGAAGTTGGGGAGCTGTTTTTT. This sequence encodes CASRGLEVGELFF.

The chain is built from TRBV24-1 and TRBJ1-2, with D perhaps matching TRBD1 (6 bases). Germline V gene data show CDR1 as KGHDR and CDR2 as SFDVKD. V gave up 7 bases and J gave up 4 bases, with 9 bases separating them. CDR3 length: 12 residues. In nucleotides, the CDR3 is TGTGCCACCAGCTCACAGGGCTATGGCTACACCTTC. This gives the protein CATSSQGYGYTF.

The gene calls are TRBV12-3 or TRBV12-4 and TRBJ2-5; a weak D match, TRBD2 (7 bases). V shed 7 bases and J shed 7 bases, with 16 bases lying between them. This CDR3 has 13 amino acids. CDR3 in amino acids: CASNKLGGGTQYF. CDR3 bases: TGTGCCAGCAATAAGTTAGGGGGGGGGACCCAGTACTTC.

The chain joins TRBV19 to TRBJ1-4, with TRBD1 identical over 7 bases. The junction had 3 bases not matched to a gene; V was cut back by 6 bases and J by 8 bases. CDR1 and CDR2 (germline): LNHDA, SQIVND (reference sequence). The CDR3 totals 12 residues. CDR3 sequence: CASSVRGEKLFF. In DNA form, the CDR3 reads TGTGCCAGTAGCGTCAGGGGGGAAAAACTGTTTTTT. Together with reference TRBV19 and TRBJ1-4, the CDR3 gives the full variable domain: DGGITQSPKYLFRKEGQNVTLSCEQNLNHDAMYWYRQDPGQGLRLIYYSQIVNDFQKGDIAEGYSVSREKKESFPLTVTSAQKNPTAFYLCASSVRGEKLFFGSGTQLSVL.

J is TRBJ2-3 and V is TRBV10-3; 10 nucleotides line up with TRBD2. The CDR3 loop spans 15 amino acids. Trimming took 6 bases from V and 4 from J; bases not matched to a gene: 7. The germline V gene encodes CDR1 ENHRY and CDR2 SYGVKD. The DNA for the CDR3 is TGTGCCATCAGCACAGCGGGGGGGACGTCAGATACGCAGTATTTT. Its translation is CAISTAGGTSDTQYF.

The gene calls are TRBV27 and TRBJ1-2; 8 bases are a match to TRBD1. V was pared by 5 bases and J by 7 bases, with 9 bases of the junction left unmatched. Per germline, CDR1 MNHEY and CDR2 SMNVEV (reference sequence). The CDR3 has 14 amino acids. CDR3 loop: CASSPWTGNTGYTF. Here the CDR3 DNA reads TGTGCCAGCAGTCCATGGACAGGGAACACTGGCTACACCTTC.

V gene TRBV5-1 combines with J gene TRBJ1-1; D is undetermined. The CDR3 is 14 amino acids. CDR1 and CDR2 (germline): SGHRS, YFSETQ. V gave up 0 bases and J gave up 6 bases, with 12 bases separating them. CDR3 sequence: CASSLDVPVAEAFF. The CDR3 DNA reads TGCGCCAGCAGCTTGGATGTCCCGGTGGCTGAAGCTTTCTTT.